Below are 26 T cell receptor beta chains sequenced from a single sample in a study of blood T cell repertoires in COVID-19. Generated by immunoSEQ multiplex PCR, the TCRdb table keeps only in-frame clones and is missing some. The table shows roughly 280,000 clones, with roughly 90% occurring only once. Material for sequencing was peripheral blood. These receptors were collected from a woman in her twenties or thirties with COVID-19, enrolled during active disease.

V is TRBV12-3 or TRBV12-4 and J is TRBJ2-3; D may be TRBD2 (5 bases). Trimming stripped 4 bases from V and 2 bases from J, with 7 bases between. The CDR3 contains 13 residues. CDR3 DNA: TGTGCCAGCAGTTCCGGGGACACAGATACGCAGTATTTT. Protein product: CASSSGDTDTQYF.

CDR3 amino acids: CATSLGLAVAATYNEQFF. CDR3 nucleotides: TGTGCCACCTCCCTTGGACTGGCGGTAGCGGCCACCTACAATGAGCAGTTCTTC. This chain connects TRBV15 to TRBJ2-1; possible D gene TRBD2, 6 bases. Trimming removed 8 bases from V and 2 bases from J, with 25 bases in between. Germline CDR1 and CDR2: LNHNV and YYDKDF (reference sequence). This CDR3 contains 18 residues.

The V call is TRBV19, the J call TRBJ2-7; a weak D match, TRBD1 (6 bases). The CDR3 spans 16 residues. Trimming removed 4 bases at V and 6 bases at J, with 22 bases between. Germline-derived CDR1 and CDR2 are LNHDA and SQIVND (reference sequence). The CDR3 loop reads CASSRGWGTRIREQYF. The CDR3 nucleotides read TGTGCCAGTAGTAGAGGTTGGGGGACACGGATTCGCGAGCAGTACTTC.

The rearrangement uses TRBV9 and TRBJ2-3, with 7 bases identical to TRBD1. The CDR3 sequence is 14 residues long. Trimming took 4 bases from V and 3 from J; bases not matched to a gene: 5. Germline values: CDR1 SGDLS, CDR2 YYNGEE. CDR3 residues: CASSSRTGTDTQYF. For the CDR3, the DNA is TGTGCCAGCAGCTCCCGGACAGGAACAGATACGCAGTATTTT. Drawing the rest from reference TRBV9 and TRBJ2-3, the complete variable domain is DSGVTQTPKHLITATGQRVTLRCSPRSGDLSVYWYQQSLDQGLQFLIQYYNGEERAKGNILERFSAQQFPDLHSELNLSSLELGDSALYFCASSSRTGTDTQYFGPGTRLTVL.

This clone was seen more than once but under ten times. The chain has TRBV18 and TRBJ2-1, with 9 bases identical to TRBD1. With V trimmed by 0 bases and J by 7 bases, 7 bases remained unmatched. Germline-derived CDR1 and CDR2 are KGHSH and LQKENI. The CDR3 extends over 16 amino acids. The CDR3 bases are TGTGCCAGCTCACCACCGATTGGACAGGGGCTGAATGAGCAGTTCTTC. Translation gives CASSPPIGQGLNEQFF. The complete variable domain, with remaining parts taken from reference TRBV18 and TRBJ2-1, reads NAGVMQNPRHLVRRRGQEARLRCSPMKGHSHVYWYRQLPEEGLKFMVYLQKENIIDESGMPKERFSAEFPKEGPSILRIQQVVRGDSAAYFCASSPPIGQGLNEQFFGPGTRLTVL.

The V and J genes are TRBV19 and TRBJ1-5, with 7 bases that match TRBD1. The CDR3 loop spans 13 amino acids. The V segment lost 6 bases and the J segment 7 bases; nucleotides outside the gene matches: 6. CDR1 and CDR2 (germline): LNHDA, SQIVND (reference sequence). Written as DNA, the CDR3 is TGTGCCAGTAGCGTTACAGGGGCCCAGCCCCAGCATTTT. This encodes CASSVTGAQPQHF.

A single count supports this clone. This sequence joins TRBV19 and TRBJ1-5; a possible D gene is TRBD1 (5 bases). The CDR3 covers 13 residues. Germline lookup yields CDR1 LNHDA and CDR2 SQIVND (reference sequence). Trimming cost V 7 bases and J 5 bases, with 12 bases left between them. The CDR3 is CASTGGKDQPQHF. The CDR3 DNA reads as TGTGCCAGTACCGGGGGAAAGGATCAGCCCCAGCATTTT.

A note on this clone: Additional DNA sequences in this sample encode the identical CDR3. This chain connects TRBV29-1 to TRBJ2-7; D is ambiguous. Looked up from germline, CDR1 is SQVTM and CDR2 is ANQGSEA. The CDR3 totals 11 residues. Deletions cut 4 bases from V and 3 bases from J, with 7 bases between. The CDR3 bases are TGCAGCGTTGGCGGTTTCTACGAGCAGTACTTC. Translating gives CSVGGFYEQYF.

The chain employs TRBV3-1 (or the pseudogene TRBV3-2) and TRBJ2-5, with a possible D match to TRBD2 (6 bases). Germline V gene sequence: CDR1 LGHDT, CDR2 YNNKEL (reference sequence). The V gene lost 0 bases and the J gene lost 2 bases, with 16 bases spanning the gap. The CDR3 covers 17 residues. As DNA, the CDR3 is TGTGCCAGCAGCCAAGAGTTTGGGCGGGGCACACAAGAGACCCAGTACTTC. This codes for CASSQEFGRGTQETQYF.

This sequence joins TRBV28 and TRBJ2-7; 10 nucleotides match TRBD2. Germline V CDR1 and CDR2: MDHEN, SYDVKM. V shed 2 bases, J shed 9 bases, and the junction held 1 base outside the gene matches. The length of the CDR3 is 12 residues. CDR3 DNA sequence: TGTGCCAGCAGTTTACTAGCGGGAGTGCAGTACTTC. Protein sequence: CASSLLAGVQYF.

This chain uses TRBV7-9 with TRBJ2-7, with 7 positions matching TRBD1. This CDR3 has 13 residues. Per germline, CDR1 SEHNR and CDR2 FQNEAQ (reference sequence). The ends lost 11 bases at V and 5 bases at J; junction bases unmatched: 12. CDR3 in DNA: TGTGCCGTCCGGGACAGTAAAAGGGACGAGCAGTACTTC. This encodes CAVRDSKRDEQYF.

The J gene is TRBJ1-4, the V gene TRBV18, with no clear D. Germline V lookup: CDR1 KGHSH, CDR2 LQKENI. The V end lost 6 bases, the J end lost 10 bases, and 27 bases lay between the germline ends. The length of the CDR3 is 17 residues. The CDR3 DNA reads TGTGCCAGCTCTCCTGACGGAGGTCCAGGCTCAGTGGGAAAACTGTTTTTT. Translating it yields CASSPDGGPGSVGKLFF.

The chain recombines TRBV13 with TRBJ2-5; perhaps TRBD2 as D (5 bases). The germline CDR1 and CDR2 sequences are PRHDT and FYEKMQ (reference sequence). This CDR3 is 16 amino acids long. V shed 5 bases and J shed 5 bases, with 21 bases lying between them. The chain's CDR3 is CASSLRMAARRETQYF. In DNA, the CDR3 is TGTGCCAGCAGCCTAAGGATGGCCGCTAGGAGGGAGACCCAGTACTTC.

V is TRBV7-6 and J is TRBJ1-4, with D unclear. Germline V gene data show CDR1 as SGHVS and CDR2 as FNYEAQ. The CDR3 extends over 13 amino acids. V was shortened by 5 bases and J by 4 bases, with 8 bases between the two germline ends. CDR3 amino acids: CASSPRGNEKLFF. CDR3 in DNA: TGTGCCAGCAGCCCCCGGGGTAATGAAAAACTGTTTTTT.

The chain uses TRBV6-2 or TRBV6-3 and TRBJ1-2; 8 bases align to TRBD1. The CDR3 contains 13 residues. V lost 5 bases and J lost 7; bases outside the gene matches: 6. Germline loops: CDR1 MNHEY, CDR2 SVGEGT. The CDR3 reads CASSNGQGFGYTF. CDR3 coding DNA: TGTGCCAGCAGTAACGGACAGGGTTTTGGCTACACCTTC.

This chain connects TRBV2 to TRBJ1-5; tentative D call: TRBD1 (6 bases). This CDR3 comprises 16 residues. V shed 5 bases and J shed 3 bases, with 17 bases lying between them. Looked up from germline, CDR1 is SNHLY and CDR2 is FYNNEI. The CDR3 DNA is TGTGCCAGCAGTACGACCTCGGGGGGCGTCAATCAGCCCCAGCATTTT. It codes for CASSTTSGGVNQPQHF.

This rearrangement joins TRBV11-2 to TRBJ1-5; D gene uncertain. The CDR3 spans 15 residues. V lost 5 bases to trimming and J lost 0 bases, with 11 bases between them. Germline CDR1 is SGHAT and CDR2 is FQNNGV. In DNA, the CDR3 is TGTGCCAGCAGCGAGGCGGGGTATAGCAATCAGCCCCAGCATTTT. It codes for CASSEAGYSNQPQHF.

The chain carries TRBV23-1 and TRBJ2-2; 12 nucleotides match TRBD1. TRBV23-1 has ORF status, its function being uncertain. J gave up 0 bases and V 4 bases, and 3 bases lay outside the gene matches. The CDR3 has 17 residues. CDR3 coding DNA: TGCGCCAGCAGTCCATGGGACAGGGGGCCGAACACCGGGGAGCTGTTTTTT. It codes for CASSPWDRGPNTGELFF.

The CDR3 DNA reads TGCGCCAGCAGCCAGGACAGATATGGCTACACCTTC. As protein: CASSQDRYGYTF. The chain recombines TRBV5-1 with TRBJ1-2, with a tentative D call TRBD1 (6 bases). The CDR3 contains 12 residues. Germline V CDR1 and CDR2: SGHRS, YFSETQ. The V end was cut by 4 bases, the J end by 5 bases, with 9 bases between.

The chain couples TRBV4-3 to TRBJ2-5, with 7 bases lining up with TRBD1. The CDR3 is made up of 14 amino acids. The germline CDR1 and CDR2 sequences are LGHNA and YSLEER. V shed 4 bases and J 5 bases; nucleotides not matched to a gene: 7. CDR3 coding DNA: TGCGCCAGCAGCCGGAATCTCAGGGGGGAGACCCAGTACTTC. Translation gives CASSRNLRGETQYF.

The CDR3 DNA reads as TGTGCCAGCTGGGGAGGCTACGGCACTGAAGCTTTCTTT. Its translation: CASWGGYGTEAFF. The chain carries TRBV12-3 or TRBV12-4 and TRBJ1-1; no reliable D call. This CDR3 has 13 amino acids. V lost 8 bases and J lost 4, with 14 bases in between.

This clone turned up a few times. V usage is TRBV10-3 and J usage is TRBJ1-1; TRBD1 is a possible D gene (6 bases). Trimming shortened V by 6 bases and J by 1 base, and 6 bases separated the two germline ends. Germline V gene data show CDR1 as ENHRY and CDR2 as SYGVKD. The CDR3 is 12 residues long. DNA for the CDR3: TGTGCCATCAGGACAGGGAACACTGAAGCTTTCTTT. This translates into CAIRTGNTEAFF.

This sequence joins TRBV27 and TRBJ2-6; 8 bases map to TRBD1. Germline V lookup: CDR1 MNHEY, CDR2 SMNVEV (reference sequence). CDR3 length: 17 residues. J lost 1 base, V lost 6 bases, and 8 bases had no gene match. This CDR3 reads CASSLRTGWSGANVLTF. Here the CDR3 DNA reads TGTGCCAGCAGCCTCCGGACAGGGTGGTCTGGGGCCAACGTCCTGACTTTC. Full variable domain (rest looked up from reference TRBV27 and TRBJ2-6): EAQVTQNPRYLITVTGKKLTVTCSQNMNHEYMSWYRQDPGLGLRQIYYSMNVEVTDKGDVPEGYKVSRKEKRNFPLILESPSPNQTSLYFCASSLRTGWSGANVLTFGAGSRLTVL.

V and J are TRBV6-2 or TRBV6-3 and TRBJ2-1; D perhaps matches TRBD2 (5 bases). The CDR3 runs 14 residues. Trimming removed 5 bases from V and 3 bases from J, with 11 bases in between. Germline V lookup: CDR1 MNHEY, CDR2 SVGEGT. The CDR3 bases are TGTGCCAGCAGTGAGGGTGGATACTACAATGAGCAGTTCTTC. Its translation is CASSEGGYYNEQFF.

On this clone: Mismatch with germline at one junction end may stem from a read error. V and J are TRBV7-7 and TRBJ2-5; TRBD2 agrees at 14 bases. The CDR3 has 15 residues. Germline V gives CDR1 SSHAT, CDR2 FNYEAQ (reference sequence). In DNA form, the CDR3 reads TGTGCTAGCAGCCCGGGACTAGCGGGAGCGGAGACCCAGTACTTC. Its translation: CASSPGLAGAETQYF. The full variable domain, its missing parts supplied by reference TRBV7-7 and TRBJ2-5, is GAGVSQSPRYKVTKRGQDVTLRCDPISSHATLYWYQQALGQGPEFLTYFNYEAQPDKSGLPSDRFSAERPEGSISTLTIQRTEQRDSAMYRCASSPGLAGAETQYFGPGTRLLVL.

CDR3 sequence: CASSLVSGTAYNEQFF. In nucleotides, the CDR3 is TGTGCCAGCAGCTTAGTTAGCGGGACCGCCTACAATGAGCAGTTCTTC. The rearrangement joins TRBV7-9 to TRBJ2-1, with 8 bases lining up with TRBD2. Per germline, CDR1 SEHNR and CDR2 FQNEAQ (reference sequence). After removal of 1 base from V and 2 bases from J, the junction contained 4 bases not matched to a gene. CDR3 size: 16 residues.